These 29 T cell receptor beta chains came from one sample sequenced in a study of blood T cell repertoires in COVID-19. This table comes from immunoSEQ multiplex PCR, and its TCRdb copy is limited to in-frame clones, with some not included. The repertoire holds around 72,000 clones, with roughly 80% as singletons. Source material: peripheral blood. These receptors came from a woman aged 60-70 years with acute or convalescent COVID-19.

The chain links TRBV6-5 to TRBJ1-1, with D possibly matching TRBD1 (5 bases). The CDR3 extends over 13 amino acids. The V gene lost 2 bases and the J gene lost 7 bases, with 11 bases spanning the gap. Germline CDR1 MNHEY, CDR2 SVGAGI. CDR3 sequence: CASSYRDRHEAFF. The CDR3 nucleotides are TGTGCCAGCAGTTACCGAGACAGACATGAAGCTTTCTTT.

The genes are TRBV5-1 and TRBJ2-5; 7 nucleotides agree with TRBD1. The germline gives CDR1 SGHRS, CDR2 YFSETQ. V lost 4 bases, J lost 2 bases, and 8 bases stayed unmatched. CDR3 length: 15 amino acids. Here the CDR3 DNA reads TGCGCCAGCAGCCGTCAGGGACAGCCACAAGAGACCCAGTACTTC. Its translation: CASSRQGQPQETQYF.

Concerning this clone: Other DNA sequences of this sample code for an identical CDR3. The gene calls are TRBV24-1 and TRBJ2-2; 8 nucleotides match TRBD1. The V gene end was trimmed by 4 bases and the J gene end by 3 bases; junction bases not matched to a gene: 6. CDR3 length: 16 amino acids. Germline CDR1 and CDR2: KGHDR and SFDVKD. This CDR3 reads CATSDPGQGDTGELFF. For the CDR3, the DNA is TGTGCCACCAGTGACCCAGGACAGGGCGACACCGGGGAGCTGTTTTTT.

This sequence joins TRBV6-5 and TRBJ1-1, with 10 bases matching TRBD1. Unmatched junction bases numbered 6, after V lost 7 bases and J lost 4 bases. Looked up from germline, CDR1 is MNHEY and CDR2 is SVGAGI. The CDR3 has 14 residues. The CDR3 loop is CASTRQGASTEAFF. The CDR3, as DNA: TGTGCCAGCACCCGACAGGGGGCGAGCACTGAAGCTTTCTTT.

This clone was seen more than once but under ten times. This chain joins TRBV7-2 and TRBJ2-3; the match to TRBD1 covers 10 bases. CDR1 and CDR2 from the germline V gene are SGHTA and FQGNSA. The CDR3 contains 15 residues. Trimming took 5 bases from V and 5 from J; bases not matched to a gene: 7. The DNA for the CDR3 is TGTGCCAGCAGCCGGACAGGGGGACTTATAGATACGCAGTATTTT. The encoded protein is CASSRTGGLIDTQYF.

V is TRBV27 and J is TRBJ1-2; 8 nucleotides line up with TRBD1. The V and J ends lost 4 bases and 4 bases, in that order; junction bases with no gene match: 8. Germline V gene sequence: CDR1 MNHEY, CDR2 SMNVEV (reference sequence). The CDR3 is 15 residues long. The CDR3 sequence: CASSSRADRVYGYTF. The CDR3 bases are TGTGCCAGCAGTTCGCGGGCGGACAGGGTCTATGGCTACACCTTC.

V and J are TRBV5-1 and TRBJ2-5; 9 nucleotides match TRBD1. With 4 bases clipped from V and 2 bases from J, the junction kept 9 bases outside the gene matches. This CDR3 has 16 residues. The germline V gene has CDR1 SGHRS and CDR2 YFSETQ. The CDR3 protein is CASSQGQGIGQETQYF. The CDR3 bases are TGCGCCAGCAGCCAGGGACAGGGAATTGGGCAAGAGACCCAGTACTTC.

This clone showed up just once. The V and J genes are TRBV2 and TRBJ1-2; no clear D gene. V dropped 8 bases and J dropped 8 bases, with 15 bases sitting between them. Germline assignment: CDR1 SNHLY and CDR2 FYNNEI. The CDR3 has 12 amino acids. CDR3 sequence reads: CASGIRTPGYTF. As DNA, the CDR3 is TGTGCCAGCGGAATAAGGACTCCAGGCTACACCTTC.

The chain carries TRBV5-1 and TRBJ2-5; possibly TRBD1 for D (6 bases). The germline V gene encodes CDR1 SGHRS and CDR2 YFSETQ. CDR3 length: 15 residues. The V gene lost 0 bases and the J gene lost 4 bases, with 13 bases spanning the gap. The CDR3 is CASSLGVQGTETQYF. CDR3 DNA sequence: TGCGCCAGCAGCTTGGGGGTACAGGGAACAGAGACCCAGTACTTC.

J is TRBJ2-7 and V is TRBV4-2; 11 nucleotides line up with TRBD2. The V segment lost 0 bases and the J segment 3 bases; nucleotides outside the gene matches: 4. CDR3 length equals 16 residues. The V gene's germline CDR1 is LGHNA and CDR2 YNFKEQ. The DNA of the CDR3 is TGTGCCAGCAGCCAAGAAGGGACTAGCGGCTACTACGAGCAGTACTTC. Its translation: CASSQEGTSGYYEQYF.

This rearrangement joins TRBV6-4 to TRBJ2-1; no clear D gene. Germline-derived CDR1 and CDR2 are MRHNA and SNTAGT. The CDR3 sequence is 15 residues long. V was cut by 3 bases and J by 0 bases, with 9 bases left in between. DNA for the CDR3: TGTGCCAGCAGTGAGAGTGCTAGCTCCTACAATGAGCAGTTCTTC. Protein: CASSESASSYNEQFF.

Only a few counts were recorded for this clone. This chain uses TRBV6-5 with TRBJ2-3, with 7 bases aligning to TRBD1. Trimming cost V 3 bases and J 4 bases; bases outside gene matches: 4. Germline loops: CDR1 MNHEY, CDR2 SVGAGI. The length of the CDR3 is 14 residues. The CDR3 sequence is CASSYGQEADTQYF. DNA for the CDR3: TGTGCCAGCAGTTATGGACAGGAGGCAGATACGCAGTATTTT.

The V and J genes are TRBV13 and TRBJ2-2; D is possibly TRBD2 (6 bases). The CDR3 has 14 amino acids. Per the germline V gene, CDR1 is PRHDT and CDR2 is FYEKMQ (reference sequence). Between the trimmed V and J ends, which lost 6 bases and 6 bases, there was a span of 14 bases. Here the CDR3 reads CASRSAGSAGELFF. CDR3 DNA sequence: TGTGCCAGCAGATCGGCGGGGTCGGCCGGGGAGCTGTTTTTT.

This rearrangement joins TRBV2 to TRBJ1-1; TRBD1 matches at 8 bases. CDR3 length equals 16 residues. Germline assignment: CDR1 SNHLY and CDR2 FYNNEI. V was clipped by 6 bases and J by 2 bases; unmatched bases: 11. CDR3 coding DNA: TGTGCCAGCAGATATACGGACAGGGTGGAAAACACTGAAGCTTTCTTT. This translates into CASRYTDRVENTEAFF.

This chain links TRBV29-1 with TRBJ2-5; D may be TRBD2 (6 bases). V lost 2 bases and J 7 bases, leaving 11 bases between the germline ends. Germline V gene data show CDR1 as SQVTM and CDR2 as ANQGSEA. The CDR3 runs 12 residues. CDR3 DNA: TGCAGCGTTGAAAGGGATAGCGGGACCCAGTACTTC. The encoded protein is CSVERDSGTQYF.

The chain employs TRBV7-9 and TRBJ2-2, with 8 bases matching TRBD1. Germline V gene sequence: CDR1 SEHNR, CDR2 FQNEAQ (reference sequence). This CDR3 has 16 amino acids. V lost 4 bases and J lost 6; bases outside the gene matches: 10. CDR3 nucleotide sequence: TGTGCCAGCAGCTCGCCGGGACAGGCGGCGGCCGGGGAGCTGTTTTTT. It yields the protein CASSSPGQAAAGELFF.

The chain recombines TRBV7-9 with TRBJ2-5, with 7 bases matching TRBD1. Losses at the gene ends were 5 bases for V and 2 bases for J; bases not matched to a gene: 5. The CDR3 extends over 14 amino acids. Per germline, CDR1 SEHNR and CDR2 FQNEAQ (reference sequence). The CDR3 reads CASSPTTGQETQYF. CDR3 sequence (DNA): TGTGCCAGCAGCCCAACGACAGGGCAAGAGACCCAGTACTTC.

The chain joins TRBV4-1 to TRBJ1-4; no firm D call. V dropped 5 bases and J dropped 4 bases, with 11 bases sitting between them. Germline V lookup: CDR1 MGHRA, CDR2 YSYEKL. The CDR3 is made up of 14 amino acids. The CDR3 DNA reads as TGCGCCAGCAGCAAAGGACTAATTAATGAAAAACTGTTTTTT. Protein product: CASSKGLINEKLFF.

This clone was picked up one time. The chain's CDR3 is CASRPGNQNNEQFF. DNA for the CDR3: TGCGCCAGCCGACCGGGAAATCAAAACAATGAGCAGTTCTTC. The rearrangement links TRBV5-1 to TRBJ2-1; tentative D call: TRBD2 (5 bases). The CDR3 is 14 residues long. V dropped 7 bases and J dropped 5 bases, with 16 bases sitting between them. From germline, CDR1 is SGHRS and CDR2 YFSETQ.

This chain connects TRBV6-5 to TRBJ1-4, with D perhaps TRBD1 (6 bases). This CDR3 is built from 15 residues. V was shortened by 3 bases and J by 5 bases, with 13 bases between the two germline ends. Germline values: CDR1 MNHEY, CDR2 SVGAGI. The DNA of the CDR3 is TGTGCCAGCAGTTATTCGAGGACAGAGAATGAAAAACTGTTTTTT. Translation gives CASSYSRTENEKLFF.

The chain couples TRBV21-1 to TRBJ2-1; the table gives TRBD2 as D, unverified against the DNA. TRBV21-1 is a listed pseudogene. The CDR3 spans 15 residues. The CDR3: CASSNPSGDYNEQFF. CDR3 coding DNA: TGTGCCAGCAGCAACCCGTCGGGGGACTACAATGAGCAGTTCTTC.

This sequence joins TRBV19 and TRBJ1-4, with D possibly matching TRBD1 (6 bases). V was cut by 5 bases and J by 7 bases, with 14 bases left in between. The germline V gene has CDR1 LNHDA and CDR2 SQIVND (reference sequence). The length of the CDR3 is 14 residues. The CDR3: CASSLTRTAEKLFF. CDR3 DNA sequence: TGTGCCAGTAGTTTGACCAGGACAGCTGAAAAACTGTTTTTT.

This clone was seen a handful of times. The chain has TRBV24-1 and TRBJ1-5, with a possible D match to TRBD1 (6 bases). The ends were cut back, 3 bases at V and 3 bases at J, with 11 bases in the middle. Germline assignment: CDR1 KGHDR and CDR2 SFDVKD. The CDR3 runs to 15 residues. The CDR3 protein is CATSDRRQDNQPQHF. CDR3 nucleotide sequence: TGTGCCACCAGTGATCGTCGACAGGACAATCAGCCCCAGCATTTT.

This chain joins TRBV18 and TRBJ1-2; 8 bases line up with TRBD1. CDR1 and CDR2 from the germline V gene are KGHSH and LQKENI. The CDR3 covers 16 residues. With V trimmed by 0 bases and J by 1 base, 4 bases remained unmatched. The CDR3 sequence is CASSPPMTGVNYGYTF. The CDR3 coding sequence is TGTGCCAGCTCACCACCGATGACAGGGGTTAACTATGGCTACACCTTC.

The gene calls are TRBV5-4 and TRBJ2-3, with D possibly matching TRBD1 (5 bases). Trimming pared 3 bases from V and 0 bases from J, leaving 14 bases between. The germline CDR1 and CDR2 sequences are SGHNT and YYREEE (reference sequence). The CDR3 is 16 amino acids. CDR3 sequence (DNA): TGTGCCAGCAGCTCCCCCTGGGGCATTAGCACAGATACGCAGTATTTT. Protein: CASSSPWGISTDTQYF.

The chain employs TRBV5-1 and TRBJ2-7; 9 bases are a match to TRBD1. V shed 0 bases and J 5 bases; nucleotides not matched to a gene: 3. The CDR3 spans 14 residues. The germline gives CDR1 SGHRS, CDR2 YFSETQ. Here the CDR3 reads CASSLGQGGDEQYF. The CDR3 DNA reads TGCGCCAGCAGCTTGGGACAGGGGGGCGACGAGCAGTACTTC.

This sequence joins TRBV24-1 and TRBJ2-4; 8 bases agree with TRBD1. This CDR3 contains 17 residues. Trimming removed 4 bases from V and 0 bases from J; junction bases left unmatched: 7. CDR1 and CDR2 from the germline V gene are KGHDR and SFDVKD. The CDR3 coding sequence is TGTGCCACCAGTGACTACGGACAGGGAGCAGCCAAAAACATTCAGTACTTC. Translating it yields CATSDYGQGAAKNIQYF.

The gene calls are TRBV11-2 and TRBJ2-2, with D tentatively TRBD1 (5 bases). There are 16 residues in the CDR3. Germline V gene lookup returns CDR1 SGHAT and CDR2 FQNNGV. Trimming removed 5 bases from V and 4 bases from J, with 17 bases in between. The chain's CDR3 is CASSVFRAITTGELFF. The CDR3 DNA sequence: TGTGCCAGCAGCGTGTTCAGGGCAATAACCACCGGGGAGCTGTTTTTT.

DNA for the CDR3: TGTGCCGGAGCCGGTTGGGTGAACACTGAAGCTTTCTTT. Translating gives CAGAGWVNTEAFF. The genes are TRBV6-5 and TRBJ1-1; D is unresolved. Germline V gene data show CDR1 as MNHEY and CDR2 as SVGAGI. The germline V and J ends were trimmed by 11 bases and 0 bases, with 13 bases remaining between them. The CDR3 totals 13 residues.